This T cell receptor beta chain was sequenced in a study of cytomegalovirus exposure and HLA in healthy donors (TCRdb year 2017). In the study overall: According to an earlier analysis of several hundred of the donors, about 179 million T cells yielded roughly 100 million unique TCR beta sequences and less than 300 Gb of sequence data. Donor age, sex, ethnicity and CMV serostatus were compiled together with the repertoire data. To study patterns of TCR occurrence, a later analysis re-analyzed previously published TCR beta repertoires from more than 550 donors and added high-resolution HLA genotyping. In the later analysis, no new phenotypic data were used to find candidate immune exposures; instead, reliance was placed on TCR beta sequences and their occurrence across donors. The T cell repertoires of 550 to 850 subjects were profiled by immunosequencing and related to cytomegalovirus serostatus. Along with the roughly 700-subject first cohort, a separate validation cohort of over 90 different subjects was used. Roughly 300 gigabases of sequencing data and around 90 million unique TCR sequences made up an early release that covered nearly 650 HLA-typed donors. Four to six DR-DQ haplotypes were handled as single units for association and clustering, since linkage in the cohort was strong. To decide whether each TCR beta V gene segment behaved as functional or pseudogenic, an earlier analysis of 587 of the donors relied on high-throughput TCR beta sequencing. To predict cytomegalovirus infection status, the study combined high-throughput TCR immunosequencing, statistical association of individual TCRs with disease status, and machine learning. The number of donors typed differed by locus, with about 629-630 for A, B, C, DRB1 and DQB1, roughly 520 for DQA1, 600 to 610 for DPA1, and 450 to 480 for DPB1. In a later genetic analysis, genome-wide SNP genotypes for about 55% of the roughly 700 donors were used, and that subset was treated as a discovery cohort. Of the approximately 400 genotyped donors, approximately 80% fell in the genetic ancestry cluster associated with self-reported Caucasian donors. The study was designed to test whether signatures of past pathogen exposure could be identified by cataloging public T cell receptors. Class I and class II HLA loci were covered by the typing at four-digit resolution. Every repertoire in the discovery cohort had been generated on one and the same sequencing platform. Among about 400 genotyped donors of the cohort, an average of around 250,000 unique TCR beta nucleotide sequences was sequenced per donor, of which about 18% were non-productive. The paper as a whole reports these results and caveats: Because HLA typing was unavailable for some donors at each locus, only the typed subset was used in association tests. Correlated functional status among segregating V segments might reflect linkage disequilibrium, but an unknown experimental factor could not be ruled out. In an earlier analysis of approximately 590 of the donors, most TCR beta V segments appeared in productive rearrangements about 90% or about 30% of the time, broadly matching IMGT annotations. Only TCR beta chains were sequenced in this cohort, and the absence of alpha or paired-chain data limited detectable features. A later analysis found that TCR association rates varied across HLA loci, with DRB1 alleles showing the most associated TCRs and HLA-C alleles the fewest. A further reported finding was that TCR beta sequences accurately predicted the HLA-A and HLA-B alleles for most subjects in the first cohort. When HLA alleles, especially DR and DQ, strongly co-occurred, attributing TCR associations to individual alleles was difficult. Approximately 18 rarely observed V segments, including chromosome 9 orphons, were excluded from the earlier analysis of several hundred of the donors because counts were too low. The authors suggested that the approach could potentially be extended to other disease states and immunological phenotypes. At a false discovery rate of 0.05, a later analysis linked around 15,000 TCR beta sequences to specific HLA alleles. According to a later analysis, parvovirus B19, influenza, CMV and Epstein-Barr virus appeared linked to several top co-occurrence clusters. The only immune exposure information available for the cohort was CMV serostatus. Presence/absence analyses assumed roughly uniform sequencing depth across donors, an assumption that may not hold. Cytomegalovirus status was reported to be diagnosed by the classifier with high specificity and sensitivity in both the original and validation cohorts. Some IMGT-functional V segments, including TRBV6-2 and TRBV6-3, could not be distinguished by the 87-base-pair reads and were therefore excluded. A later analysis found that HLA-associated TCR beta chains were more clonally expanded and had lower generation probabilities than equally common non-associated chains. In a later analysis, most CMV-associated TCR beta chains were found to appear HLA-restricted, with HLA associations seemingly driven largely by CMV exposure. The study listed around 160 TCR beta chains as associated with cytomegalovirus. A cluster of highly shared sequence variants was judged likely to represent a technical artifact of the sequencing pipeline. In a later genetic analysis, a missense DCLRE1C variant was associated with V-gene and J-gene trimming of TCR beta chains, and the association was replicated in an independent cohort. In a later genetic analysis, fewer N-insertions in productive TCRs were reported among donors in an Asian-associated ancestry cluster than the roughly 700-donor mean. In vitro tests confirmed that three of the cytomegalovirus-associated TCR beta chains recognize cytomegalovirus antigens. Most TCR sequences were observed very rarely across donors, whereas some public TCRs were present in many individuals.

In total, roughly 710 healthy bone marrow donors made up the cohort. At the time of sampling, all cohort members were nominally healthy, though unrecorded immune exposures were likely present. The donor was CMV seronegative and was included in the group of about 350 seronegative cohort members. Each donor provided a peripheral blood sample, and peripheral blood mononuclear cells were used for TCR beta sequencing. Genomic DNA extraction from the blood cell samples was performed with the Qiagen DNeasy Blood Extraction Kit. Libraries were made using the immunoSEQ multiplex PCR assay. For the multiplex PCR, a mixture combining 60 forward primers for TCR Vbeta segments and 13 reverse primers for TCR Jbeta segments was used. A multiplex PCR assay on genomic DNA amplified the CDR3 region of rearranged TCR beta genes. On the Illumina HiSeq System, the amplified TCR beta libraries were sequenced as 87-base-pair reads. As for how the authors treated the data: In a later analysis, some 80 million unique TCR beta chains were counted across the approximately 620 repertoires, and roughly 11 million of these chains were shared by at least two donors. A nearest-neighbor algorithm error-corrected the raw reads and collapsed the reads into unique sequences, merging closely related sequences to remove PCR and sequencing errors. V, D and J gene segments were assigned by aligning CDR3 sequences to IMGT reference sequences. Each retained sequence needed at least a six-nucleotide match to both a V gene segment and a J gene segment. A rearrangement was called productive if the CDR3 had no stop codons and remained in frame with V and J, and every other rearrangement was called non-productive. CDR3 was defined by IMGT convention, running from the second conserved V-encoded cysteine to the conserved J-encoded phenylalanine. The earlier analysis of a few hundred of the donors excluded sequences that lacked an unambiguous match to a single V gene segment. An earlier analysis of approximately 590 of the donors called V segments functional above 56.7% productive rearrangements and segregating when the between-donor standard deviation exceeded 5%. A statistical classification framework was built for diagnosing cytomegalovirus status from the catalog of TCR beta chain sequences. In a later analysis, TCR nucleotide sequences were compared against IMGT/GENE-DB human TR gene sequences so that V and J genes could be assigned. In a later analysis, CDR3 sequences and most-parsimonious VDJ recombination scenarios were assigned using the TCRdist pipeline. In a later analysis, each TCR beta chain was defined by its CDR3 amino acid sequence together with its V-gene family, and reads lacking a unique V-gene family were excluded. As a way to deal with suspected cross-contamination and a sequencing artifact, a later analysis dropped hundreds of nucleotide sequences that were highly shared and had low generation probability. For each public chain, a later analysis derived a clonal expansion index from normalized ranks of inferred template counts within each repertoire. A later analysis computed generation probabilities with a VDJ recombination model fitted to out-of-frame rearrangements, and checked the results against IGoR. In a later analysis, TCR-TCR, TCR-HLA and TCR-CMV co-occurrence was scored with hypergeometric tests, and a repertoire-size bias correction was applied to TCR pairs. False discovery rates were estimated in a later analysis by permuting HLA or CMV assignments 20 times. In a later analysis, co-occurring TCRs were grouped with DBSCAN, and TCRdist sequence similarity was added when clustering was performed within HLA-allele-positive subsets. Co-occurrence clustering excluded repertoires with fewer than 30,000 or more than 120,000 public chains, plus five with anomalous nucleotide sharing. TCRdb took over this immuneACCESS table, retaining in-frame rearrangements with V and J assigned. Such tables are incomplete; in checked studies, under half of the missing clones stem from an unresolved V gene, and the remainder is unexplained. V and J calls and clone size are those listed in that table; D and trimming were worked out from the DNA. The sample contains some 130,000 clones, 80% of them found a single time. The ten top clones hold 1% of the sample.

CDR1 SGHTS and CDR2 YDEGEE are derived from the germline V gene. Cut back by 2 bases and 8 bases, the V and J ends lie 14 bases apart. The CDR3 runs 14 amino acids, cysteine and phenylalanine included. The read is trimmed to its CDR3 DNA, 42 bases read in frame from base 1. As to this clone: Its antigen is unknown. No base qualities exist here, and no much larger clone lies one base off it.

Recombination linked TRBV5-8 to TRBJ1-5; no D segment can be confidently identified. The sequence was collected from a man in his forties or fifties in good health and CMV-seronegative. Material: PBMCs. The sequenced DNA: TGTGCCAGCAGCTTAGGACGGGGTACCGAGCCCCAGCATTTT. It is translated as CASSLGRGTEPQHF.